The 30 T cell receptor beta chains presented below share a single source sample, sequenced in a study of shared T cell receptors in the human thymus. The table came from immunoSEQ multiplex PCR; TCRdb's copy has only in-frame clones and leaves some out. The table shows fewer than 700,000 clones, with approximately 87% occurring only once. These data were also reused for a study on human thymus T cells.

The source material was thymocytes. All receptors derive from a boy under three years old with a congenital heart defect.

The chain has TRBV5-4 and TRBJ2-7; TRBD2 might be the D (5 bases). Trimming took 4 bases from V and 5 from J, leaving 22 bases between them. Germline CDR1 and CDR2: SGHNT and YYREEE (reference sequence). The CDR3 covers 16 residues. For the CDR3, the DNA is TGTGCCAGCAGCCCTAGACTACCACGGAAGGATAACGAGCAGTACTTC. It encodes CASSPRLPRKDNEQYF.

This chain connects TRBV6-4 to TRBJ2-2; perhaps TRBD2 as D (6 bases). CDR1 and CDR2 (germline): MRHNA, SNTAGT. Trimming pared 8 bases from V and 3 bases from J, leaving 19 bases between. This CDR3 spans 16 amino acids. The DNA of the CDR3 is TGTGCCAGCGGCCTGACCGGGGGACGGGACACCGGGGAGCTGTTTTTT. Translation gives CASGLTGGRDTGELFF.

This clone has only a few counts. Other DNA variants within this sample encode the same CDR3. This chain connects TRBV4-1 to TRBJ1-3; D is unclear. Germline lookup yields CDR1 MGHRA and CDR2 YSYEKL. The V end was cut by 1 base, the J end by 4 bases, with 5 bases between. CDR3 length: 13 amino acids. CDR3 nucleotides: TGCGCCAGCAGCCAAGGCGGCGGAAACACCATATATTTT. Residues: CASSQGGGNTIYF.

The chain's CDR3 is CASSLGTGAKVTGELFF. DNA for the CDR3: TGTGCCAGCAGCTTGGGGACAGGGGCTAAGGTCACCGGGGAGCTGTTTTTT. The V and J genes are TRBV5-6 and TRBJ2-2, with 9 nucleotides matching TRBD1. This CDR3 spans 17 amino acids. Losses at the gene ends were 0 bases for V and 4 bases for J; bases not matched to a gene: 7. From germline, CDR1 is SGHDT and CDR2 YYEEEE. The entire variable domain, with the rest obtained from reference TRBV5-6 and TRBJ2-2, is as follows: DAGVTQSPTHLIKTRGQQVTLRCSPKSGHDTVSWYQQALGQGPQFIFQYYEEEERQRGNFPDRFSGHQFPNYSSELNVNALLLGDSALYLCASSLGTGAKVTGELFFGEGSRLTVL.

The V and J genes are TRBV5-1 and TRBJ2-3; D gene ambiguous. V lost 0 bases and J 5 bases, leaving 4 bases between the germline ends. The V gene's germline CDR1 is SGHRS and CDR2 YFSETQ. This CDR3 has 12 amino acids. As DNA, the CDR3 is TGCGCCAGCAGCTTGGTCGGAGATACGCAGTATTTT. Translation gives CASSLVGDTQYF.

This clone was picked up a small number of times. This chain joins TRBV5-4 and TRBJ2-7; TRBD1 agrees at 9 bases. The V and J ends lost 4 bases and 0 bases, in that order; junction bases with no gene match: 8. The length of the CDR3 is 16 residues. Germline CDR1 is SGHNT and CDR2 is YYREEE (reference sequence). CDR3 sequence reads: CASSPGQGSSSYEQYF. DNA for the CDR3: TGTGCCAGCAGCCCAGGACAGGGGTCGAGCTCCTACGAGCAGTACTTC.

V usage is TRBV27 and J usage is TRBJ2-3; 8 bases match TRBD1. CDR1 and CDR2 (germline): MNHEY, SMNVEV (reference sequence). Trimming cost V 10 bases and J 3 bases; bases outside gene matches: 12. The CDR3 has 15 residues. CDR3 amino acids: CATQTGGRSTDTQYF. The CDR3 DNA sequence: TGTGCCACCCAAACAGGGGGAAGGTCGACAGATACGCAGTATTTT.

J is TRBJ2-7 and V is TRBV28, with TRBD2 matching over 15 bases. This CDR3 is built from 19 residues. Germline assignment: CDR1 MDHEN and CDR2 SYDVKM. With 3 bases clipped from V and 4 bases from J, the junction kept 13 bases outside the gene matches. CDR3 protein: CASSFPPGTSGRKEYEQYF. DNA of the CDR3: TGTGCCAGCAGTTTCCCCCCAGGGACTAGCGGGAGGAAGGAGTACGAGCAGTACTTC.

This chain joins TRBV1 and TRBJ2-5; TRBD1 was called by the table and not checked on the DNA. TRBV1 is a documented pseudogene. CDR3 length: 14 amino acids. CDR3 nucleotides: TGCACCAGCAGCCAAGAAGAGGGGGAGGAGACCCAGTACTTC. Its protein product is CTSSQEEGEETQYF.

The sample holds one count of this clone. V gene TRBV6-1 combines with J gene TRBJ2-1; 10 bases are a match to TRBD2. Germline V gives CDR1 MNHNS, CDR2 SASEGT. The CDR3 totals 16 residues. With 4 bases clipped from V and 4 bases from J, the junction kept 7 bases outside the gene matches. The CDR3 nucleotides are TGTGCCAGCAGTGGACCCTCTAGCGGGAGTTACAATGAGCAGTTCTTC. This sequence encodes CASSGPSSGSYNEQFF.

V and J are TRBV27 and TRBJ1-2, with 10 bases fitting TRBD1. The CDR3 extends over 17 amino acids. Germline V CDR1 and CDR2: MNHEY, SMNVEV (reference sequence). J lost 2 bases, V lost 4 bases, and 10 bases had no gene match. This CDR3 is CASSSTGGRSWNYGYTF. The CDR3 DNA sequence: TGTGCCAGCAGTTCGACAGGGGGCCGGAGTTGGAACTATGGCTACACCTTC.

V gene TRBV5-1 combines with J gene TRBJ2-7; TRBD2 is a possible D gene (6 bases). The ends were cut back, 0 bases at V and 2 bases at J, with 12 bases in the middle. CDR3 length equals 15 residues. The V gene's germline CDR1 is SGHRS and CDR2 YFSETQ. As DNA, the CDR3 is TGCGCCAGCAGCTTGGAGGGACTGAGAACCTACGAGCAGTACTTC. It translates to CASSLEGLRTYEQYF.

This chain uses TRBV11-2 with TRBJ2-7; 8 bases align to TRBD1. This CDR3 spans 14 amino acids. The junction had 4 bases not matched to a gene; V was cut back by 3 bases and J by 3 bases. Germline V gene lookup returns CDR1 SGHAT and CDR2 FQNNGV. CDR3 protein: CASSFAGGGYEQYF. The DNA of the CDR3 is TGTGCCAGCAGCTTCGCAGGGGGCGGCTACGAGCAGTACTTC.

The CDR3 here is CASHSGVGEKLFF. The DNA of the CDR3 is TGTGCCAGCCACTCAGGGGTTGGGGAAAAACTGTTTTTT. The chain combines TRBV18 with TRBJ1-4; D is perhaps TRBD1 (6 bases). Germline values: CDR1 KGHSH, CDR2 LQKENI. The CDR3 has 13 residues. The V end was cut by 8 bases, the J end by 8 bases, with 15 bases between. The full variable domain, in which reference TRBV18 and TRBJ1-4 provide the parts outside the CDR3, is NAGVMQNPRHLVRRRGQEARLRCSPMKGHSHVYWYRQLPEEGLKFMVYLQKENIIDESGMPKERFSAEFPKEGPSILRIQQVVRGDSAAYFCASHSGVGEKLFFGSGTQLSVL.

The chain is built from TRBV7-2 and TRBJ2-5, with D perhaps matching TRBD2 (6 bases). The germline V gene encodes CDR1 SGHTA and CDR2 FQGNSA. Trimming left V 0 bases short and J 7 bases short, with 6 bases between. This CDR3 comprises 12 residues. The CDR3 sequence is CASSLARGTQYF. In DNA, the CDR3 is TGTGCCAGCAGCTTAGCGCGGGGGACCCAGTACTTC.

The chain couples TRBV15 to TRBJ2-1, with 9 bases fitting TRBD2. The CDR3 is made up of 19 amino acids. Germline lookup yields CDR1 LNHNV and CDR2 YYDKDF (reference sequence). Trimming at V came to 0 bases and at J to 1 base, leaving 10 bases not matched to a gene. CDR3 region: CATSRDGPGLAGSYNEQFF. DNA for the CDR3: TGTGCCACCAGCAGAGATGGGCCGGGTCTAGCGGGATCCTACAATGAGCAGTTCTTC.

The chain's CDR3 is CASSLRGAGNNEQFF. In DNA form, the CDR3 reads TGTGCCAGCAGCCTCCGGGGAGCGGGGAACAATGAGCAGTTCTTC. The V and J genes are TRBV7-2 and TRBJ2-1, with TRBD2 matching 7 bases. Germline V gene sequence: CDR1 SGHTA, CDR2 FQGNSA. The CDR3 has 15 amino acids. V shed 5 bases, J shed 5 bases, and the junction held 9 bases outside the gene matches.

The chain is built from TRBV7-9 and TRBJ2-7; 15 bases are shared with TRBD2. CDR3 length: 15 residues. Germline V gene sequence: CDR1 SEHNR, CDR2 FQNEAQ (reference sequence). V dropped 5 bases and J dropped 7; count of bases not matched to a gene: 6. The chain's CDR3 is CASSPRTSGRGEQYF. In nucleotides, the CDR3 is TGTGCCAGCAGCCCCCGGACTAGCGGGAGGGGAGAGCAGTACTTC.

The chain has TRBV6-1 and TRBJ2-2; D gene unclear. Trimming took 0 bases from V and 1 from J, leaving 6 bases between them. The CDR3 has 15 residues. Germline-derived CDR1 and CDR2 are MNHNS and SASEGT. The CDR3 region has the DNA TGTGCCAGCAGTGAAGCGTCCCTGAACACCGGGGAGCTGTTTTTT. Translation: CASSEASLNTGELFF.

V and J are TRBV19 and TRBJ2-2; D is undetermined. The germline gives CDR1 LNHDA, CDR2 SQIVND (reference sequence). The CDR3 sequence is 14 residues long. V was shortened by 5 bases and J by 8 bases, with 15 bases between the two germline ends. CDR3 loop: CASSGDLAVGELFF. CDR3 DNA: TGTGCCAGTAGTGGAGATTTGGCTGTGGGGGAGCTGTTTTTT.

This sequence joins TRBV4-3 and TRBJ2-5; D is possibly TRBD1 (6 bases). The germline V gene encodes CDR1 LGHNA and CDR2 YSLEER. The CDR3 runs to 15 residues. The V gene lost 5 bases and the J gene lost 1 base, with 14 bases spanning the gap. Here the CDR3 DNA reads TGCGCCAGCAGCACAGGGACCTACTTCCAAGAGACCCAGTACTTC. As protein: CASSTGTYFQETQYF.

The gene calls are TRBV7-6 and TRBJ2-5; possibly TRBD2 for D (6 bases). Trimming stripped 5 bases from V and 5 bases from J, with 18 bases between. This CDR3 spans 15 amino acids. The germline V gene has CDR1 SGHVS and CDR2 FNYEAQ. CDR3 loop: CASSDPAAEGETQYF. The CDR3 DNA follows: TGTGCCAGCAGCGACCCTGCCGCGGAGGGCGAGACCCAGTACTTC. The variable domain in full, completed from reference TRBV7-6 and TRBJ2-5, reads GAGVSQSPRYKVTKRGQDVALRCDPISGHVSLYWYRQALGQGPEFLTYFNYEAQQDKSGLPNDRFSAERPEGSISTLTIQRTEQRDSAMYRCASSDPAAEGETQYFGPGTRLLVL.

The rearrangement joins TRBV6-5 to TRBJ2-1; 8 bases align to TRBD2. Losses at the gene ends were 2 bases for V and 4 bases for J; bases not matched to a gene: 4. The CDR3 covers 15 residues. Germline V CDR1 and CDR2: MNHEY, SVGAGI. CDR3 amino acids: CASSYMLAGYNEQFF. The CDR3 nucleotides read TGTGCCAGCAGTTACATGTTAGCGGGGTACAATGAGCAGTTCTTC.

The chain has TRBV12-5 and TRBJ2-3, with D tentatively TRBD2 (6 bases). Germline assignment: CDR1 LGHNT and CDR2 FRNRAP. This CDR3 comprises 13 residues. V lost 5 bases and J lost 3, with 9 bases in between. The CDR3 is CASGSGLTDTQYF. CDR3 coding DNA: TGTGCTAGTGGTAGCGGGCTAACAGATACGCAGTATTTT.

The chain combines TRBV11-3 with TRBJ2-7; TRBD2 matches at 11 bases. CDR3 length: 16 amino acids. Germline V CDR1 and CDR2: SGHNT, YENEEA. J was trimmed by 5 bases and V by 4 bases; bases with no gene match: 10. CDR3 protein: CASSSGLADPGNEQYF. CDR3 sequence (DNA): TGTGCCAGCAGCTCGGGACTAGCGGACCCGGGCAACGAGCAGTACTTC.

J is TRBJ2-7 and V is TRBV2; TRBD1 matches at 8 bases. The CDR3 spans 14 residues. Germline-derived CDR1 and CDR2 are SNHLY and FYNNEI. Trimming at V came to 6 bases and at J to 1 base, leaving 5 bases not matched to a gene. DNA of the CDR3: TGTGCCAGCAGGGGTGACAGGGGTTCCTACGAGCAGTACTTC. Translating it yields CASRGDRGSYEQYF. The whole variable domain, remainder taken from reference TRBV2 and TRBJ2-7, is EPEVTQTPSHQVTQMGQEVILRCVPISNHLYFYWYRQILGQKVEFLVSFYNNEISEKSEIFDDQFSVERPDGSNFTLKIRSTKLEDSAMYFCASRGDRGSYEQYFGPGTRLTVT.

V usage is TRBV14 and J usage is TRBJ2-5, with TRBD2 as a possible D gene (6 bases). Between the trimmed V and J ends, which lost 4 bases and 1 base, there was a span of 16 bases. Per germline, CDR1 SGHDN and CDR2 FVKESK. The CDR3 has 16 amino acids. CDR3 region: CASSRKDLAPQETQYF. The CDR3 DNA reads as TGTGCCAGCAGCCGGAAAGATCTAGCGCCCCAAGAGACCCAGTACTTC.

V is TRBV28 and J is TRBJ1-2; D is ambiguous. Trimming stripped 8 bases from V and 6 bases from J, with 19 bases between. Germline values: CDR1 MDHEN, CDR2 SYDVKM. CDR3 length: 14 residues. Here the CDR3 reads CASGPQIRRNGYTF. For the CDR3, the DNA is TGTGCCAGCGGGCCCCAGATCCGAAGGAATGGCTACACCTTC.

The V and J genes are TRBV2 and TRBJ2-7; 7 positions agree with TRBD1. Germline V gene data show CDR1 as SNHLY and CDR2 as FYNNEI. CDR3 length equals 15 residues. After removal of 4 bases from V and 2 bases from J, the junction contained 8 bases not matched to a gene. This chain's CDR3 is CASSGLRGTAYEQYF. DNA of the CDR3: TGTGCCAGCAGTGGACTGCGTGGGACAGCCTACGAGCAGTACTTC.

The V gene is TRBV27, the J gene TRBJ2-7; TRBD2 aligns across 8 bases. V dropped 10 bases and J dropped 0; count of bases not matched to a gene: 8. There are 14 residues in the CDR3. The V gene's germline CDR1 is MNHEY and CDR2 SMNVEV (reference sequence). The CDR3 region is CATGKGLGSYEQYF. The CDR3 bases are TGTGCCACCGGGAAGGGACTAGGCTCCTACGAGCAGTACTTC.